The TCR beta chain under discussion was sequenced for a study of blood T cell repertoires in COVID-19. Donors were grouped by their self-reported clinical history. Per the authors' pipeline: Amplification of reference gene primers was used by the study to estimate nucleated cell counts. Method: immunoSEQ multiplex PCR; TCRdb's copy keeps in-frame clones and lacks some. The V and J calls and clone size are taken from that table; D and trimming were inferred from the DNA. This sample carries about 160,000 clones, around four fifths of them seen once, and the ten largest clones take 3.6%. Germline V gene sequence: CDR1 WNHNN, CDR2 SYGVQD (reference sequence). This CDR3 region has 14 residues. Trimming removed 5 bases from V and 1 base from J; junction bases left unmatched: 2.

Sample: PBMCs or T cells enriched from blood (not recorded which). The TCR sequence derives from a woman aged 50 to 65 in a cohort exposed to, infected with or recovered from COVID-19 (not recorded which). The chain uses TRBV10-1 and TRBJ1-1, with 9 positions matching TRBD1. The CDR3 reads CASSLGQGNTEAFF. The CDR3 DNA sequence: TGCGCCAGCAGTCTGGGACAGGGGAACACTGAAGCTTTCTTT.